This is a list of T cell receptor beta chains from one sample in a study of CD8 T cells in Susac syndrome. TCRdb recomputed calls from the immunoSEQ multiplex PCR reads with MiXCR, one row per CDR3 protein. The sample contains roughly 180,000 distinct CDR3 sequences, 85% to 95% of which appear only once. The specimen was CD4+ T cells from PBMCs. All receptors come from a human donor with multiple sclerosis. The CDR3 runs from the conserved cysteine through the conserved F or W. D genes are given only for firm matches. Size is stated for part of the rows, as once, few or many counts, or as a class when the clone is expanded.

V,D,size,J,DNA,CDR3
TRBV2,TRBD2,-,TRBJ2-5,TGTGCCAGCAGACGACTAGCGGGATATGAGGAGACCCAGTACTTC,CASRRLAGYEETQYF
TRBV12-3/TRBV12-4,TRBD2,few,TRBJ2-7,TGTGCCAGCAGTTTCAGCGGGAGGGCCTACGAGCAGTACTTC,CASSFSGRAYEQYF
TRBV7-2,-,-,TRBJ2-3,TGTGCCAGCAGCCAAACAACTAGTGTAGGCCAGTATTTT,CASSQTTSVGQYF
TRBV10-3,-,-,TRBJ2-3,TGTGCCATCAGTGACAGCAGGGATGGAGATACGCAGTATTTT,CAISDSRDGDTQYF
TRBV29-1,TRBD2,-,TRBJ2-1,TGCAGCGTTGATAGCGGGAGAAGGGAAAATGAGCAGTTCTTC,CSVDSGRRENEQFF
TRBV6-5,TRBD1,-,TRBJ1-4,TGTGCCAGCAGTTCGGGACAGGGGTCTAATGAAAAACTGTTTTTT,CASSSGQGSNEKLFF
TRBV7-9,-,-,TRBJ2-2,TGTGCCAGCAGCTTAGTTAAAAGGAAGAGATTGAACACCGGGGAGCTGTTTTTT,CASSLVKRKRLNTGELFF
TRBV3-1,-,-,TRBJ2-3,TGTGCCAGCAGGCGACATAGCGGACTCACAGATACGCAGTATTTT,CASRRHSGLTDTQYF
TRBV5-1,TRBD2,-,TRBJ2-1,TGCGCCAGCAGCTCCCGTGGTAGCGGGGGCCATATGTACAATGAGCAGTTCTTC,CASSSRGSGGHMYNEQFF
TRBV2,-,-,TRBJ1-1,TGTGCCAGCAGTCTTGCAGACTATAACACTGAAGCTTTCTTT,CASSLADYNTEAFF
TRBV28,TRBD2,few,TRBJ2-5,TGTGCCAGCAGTACCAGGACTAGCGGGAGTAGGGAGACCCAGTACTTC,CASSTRTSGSRETQYF
TRBV24-1,TRBD1,-,TRBJ1-2,TGTGCCACCAGTGACCGGACAGGGTATGGCTACACCTTC,CATSDRTGYGYTF
TRBV27,TRBD1,once,TRBJ1-2,TGTGCCAGCAGTCAAACCGACAGGGATGGCTACACCTTC,CASSQTDRDGYTF
TRBV27,-,-,TRBJ1-2,TGTGCCAGCAGTTTAGACGGGGGGTCCTATGGCTACACCTTC,CASSLDGGSYGYTF
TRBV7-6,-,-,TRBJ2-3,TGTGCCAGCAGCTTAAAGCCCGAGTGGCGCGTAGATACGCAGTATTTT,CASSLKPEWRVDTQYF
TRBV10-3,TRBD1,once,TRBJ2-4,TGTGCCATCAGTAGGGACAGGGGAGGGGAAAACATTCAGTACTTC,CAISRDRGGENIQYF
TRBV2,TRBD2,-,TRBJ2-1,TGTGCCAGCAGCCCTGGACTAGGAAACAATGAGCAGTTCTTC,CASSPGLGNNEQFF